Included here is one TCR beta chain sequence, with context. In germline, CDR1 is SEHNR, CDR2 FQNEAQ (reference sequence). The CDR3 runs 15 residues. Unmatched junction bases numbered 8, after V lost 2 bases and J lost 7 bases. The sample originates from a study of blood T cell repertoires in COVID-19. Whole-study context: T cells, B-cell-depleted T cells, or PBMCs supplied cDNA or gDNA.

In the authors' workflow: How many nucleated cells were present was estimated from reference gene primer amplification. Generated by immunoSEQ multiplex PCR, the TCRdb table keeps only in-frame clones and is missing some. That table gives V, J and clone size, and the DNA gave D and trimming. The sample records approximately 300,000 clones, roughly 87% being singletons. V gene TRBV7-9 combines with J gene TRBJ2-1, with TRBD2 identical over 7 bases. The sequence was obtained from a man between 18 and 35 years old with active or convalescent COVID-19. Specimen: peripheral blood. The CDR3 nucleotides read TGTGCCAGCAGCTTAACCGGGAGCGGGATAAATGAGCAGTTCTTC. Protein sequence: CASSLTGSGINEQFF.